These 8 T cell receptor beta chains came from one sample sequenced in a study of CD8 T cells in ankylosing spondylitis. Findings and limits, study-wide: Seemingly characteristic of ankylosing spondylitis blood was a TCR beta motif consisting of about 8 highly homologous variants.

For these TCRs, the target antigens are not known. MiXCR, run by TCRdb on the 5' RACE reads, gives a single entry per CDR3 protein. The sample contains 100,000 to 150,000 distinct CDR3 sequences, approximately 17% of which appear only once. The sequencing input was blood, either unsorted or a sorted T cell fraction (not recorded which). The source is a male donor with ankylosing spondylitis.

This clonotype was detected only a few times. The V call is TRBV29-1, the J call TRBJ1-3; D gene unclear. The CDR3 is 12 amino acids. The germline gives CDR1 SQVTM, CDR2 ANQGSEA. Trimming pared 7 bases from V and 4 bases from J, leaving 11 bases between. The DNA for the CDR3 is TGCAGCGCCGAAGGTTGGGGAAACACCATATATTTT. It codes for CSAEGWGNTIYF.

The CDR3 sequence: CASSQVTVGTEAFF. CDR3 nucleotides: TGTGCCAGCAGCCAAGTGACGGTTGGCACTGAAGCTTTCTTT. This rearrangement joins TRBV3-1 to TRBJ1-1, with D hard to call. V was cut by 1 base and J by 4 bases, with 10 bases left in between. Germline assignment: CDR1 LGHDT and CDR2 YNNKEL (reference sequence). CDR3 size: 14 residues.

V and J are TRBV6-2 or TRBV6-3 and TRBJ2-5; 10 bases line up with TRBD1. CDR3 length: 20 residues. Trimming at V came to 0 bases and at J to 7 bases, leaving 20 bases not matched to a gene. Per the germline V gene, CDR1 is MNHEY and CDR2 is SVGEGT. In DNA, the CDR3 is TGTGCCAGCAGTTACTCGAGGTTTAAGGGAGGGACAGGGGCTCGGTGGACCCAGTACTTC. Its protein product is CASSYSRFKGGTGARWTQYF.

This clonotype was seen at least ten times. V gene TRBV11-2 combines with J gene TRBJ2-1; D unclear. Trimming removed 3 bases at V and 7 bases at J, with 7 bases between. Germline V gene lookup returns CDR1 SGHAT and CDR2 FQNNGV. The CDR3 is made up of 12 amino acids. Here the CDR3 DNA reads TGTGCCAGCAGCTTGGGGAAGAATGAGCAGTTCTTC. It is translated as CASSLGKNEQFF.

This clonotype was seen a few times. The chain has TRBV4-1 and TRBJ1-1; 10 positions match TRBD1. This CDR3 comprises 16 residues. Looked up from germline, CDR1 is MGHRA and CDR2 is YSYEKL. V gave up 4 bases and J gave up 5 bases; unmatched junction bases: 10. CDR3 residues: CASSRFRDRGQTEAFF. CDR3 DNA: TGCGCCAGCAGCCGGTTCCGGGACAGGGGACAAACTGAAGCTTTCTTT.

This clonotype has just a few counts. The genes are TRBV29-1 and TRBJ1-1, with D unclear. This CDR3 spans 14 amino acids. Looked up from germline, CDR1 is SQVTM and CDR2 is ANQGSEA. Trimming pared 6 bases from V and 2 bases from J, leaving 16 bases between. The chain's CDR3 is CSVSTVPHNTEAFF. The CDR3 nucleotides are TGCAGCGTCAGCACAGTCCCCCACAACACTGAAGCTTTCTTT.

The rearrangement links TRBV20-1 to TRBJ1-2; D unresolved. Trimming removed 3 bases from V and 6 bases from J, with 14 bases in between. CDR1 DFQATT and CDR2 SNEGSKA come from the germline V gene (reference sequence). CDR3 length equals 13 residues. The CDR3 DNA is TGCAGTGCTAGTCTACCGGGATTGGATGGCTACACCTTC. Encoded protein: CSASLPGLDGYTF.

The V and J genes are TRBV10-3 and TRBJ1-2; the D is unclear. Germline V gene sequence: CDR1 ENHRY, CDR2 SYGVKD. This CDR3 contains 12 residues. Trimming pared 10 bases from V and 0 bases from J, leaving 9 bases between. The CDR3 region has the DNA TGTGCCACCATTGGGGCTAACTATGGCTACACCTTC. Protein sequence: CATIGANYGYTF.